The T cell receptor (beta chain) described here comes from a study of blood T cell repertoires in COVID-19. Trimming removed 3 bases from V and 4 bases from J; junction bases left unmatched: 7. The length of the CDR3 is 15 residues. Per germline, CDR1 LNHDA and CDR2 SQIVND (reference sequence). Profiling relied on immunoSEQ multiplex PCR, and the TCRdb table lists in-frame clones only, not all of them. Of over 200,000 clones detected, roughly four fifths appear once; the ten largest clones hold 1.8%. The sequenced sample was PBMCs or T cells enriched from blood (not recorded which). This chain connects TRBV19 to TRBJ2-3; 7 positions match TRBD2. This clonotype was sampled from a man between 60 and 70 years old who had recovered from COVID-19. CDR3 in DNA: TGTGCCAGTAGTATGCGGGGGAGTTTCGCAGATACGCAGTATTTT. Protein sequence: CASSMRGSFADTQYF. The entire variable domain, with the rest obtained from reference TRBV19 and TRBJ2-3, is as follows: DGGITQSPKYLFRKEGQNVTLSCEQNLNHDAMYWYRQDPGQGLRLIYYSQIVNDFQKGDIAEGYSVSREKKESFPLTVTSAQKNPTAFYLCASSMRGSFADTQYFGPGTRLTVL.